These 17 T cell receptor beta chains share one sample of origin, sequenced in a study of blood T cells in healthy people across ages. Then a second PCR, running roughly 7 to 11 cycles, was carried out with a sample-barcoded 5' primer and a J-beta primer mix. TCRdb re-analysed the 5' RACE reads in MiXCR, keeping a single row per CDR3 protein. Among 1.5 million or so distinct CDR3 sequences listed, roughly two fifths were seen once. Sequenced: blood. The source is a woman aged 18-29 years in good health.

The chain combines TRBV29-1 with TRBJ2-7; possible D gene TRBD1, 6 bases. The CDR3 covers 14 residues. Trimming cost V 3 bases and J 7 bases, with 19 bases left between them. CDR1 is SQVTM and CDR2 is ANQGSEA in the germline V gene. The CDR3 is CSVEGKGGLGEQYF. CDR3 sequence (DNA): TGCAGCGTTGAGGGGAAAGGGGGTCTCGGGGAGCAGTACTTC.

This clonotype was seen ten or more times. The chain employs TRBV2 and TRBJ2-1; possible D gene TRBD1, 6 bases. Germline V gene lookup returns CDR1 SNHLY and CDR2 FYNNEI. This CDR3 contains 13 residues. The V gene lost 2 bases and the J gene lost 4 bases, with 6 bases spanning the gap. Here the CDR3 DNA reads TGTGCCAGCAGTGAAACAGGGTACAATGAGCAGTTCTTC. This sequence encodes CASSETGYNEQFF.

The rearrangement links TRBV12-3 or TRBV12-4 to TRBJ2-3; a weak D match, TRBD1 (6 bases). The V and J ends lost 3 bases and 3 bases respectively, with 19 bases between them. This CDR3 is 17 amino acids long. The chain's CDR3 is CASSFALSGAWTDTQYF. The CDR3 DNA follows: TGTGCCAGCAGTTTTGCCCTGTCAGGGGCTTGGACAGATACGCAGTATTTT.

Worth noting for this clonotype: Since a much larger clone is just one base distant, this may be a read error. The V call is TRBV12-3 or TRBV12-4, the J call TRBJ2-1, with a weak D call TRBD2 (5 bases). The CDR3 length is 11 residues. Deletions cut 0 bases from V and 15 bases from J, with 9 bases between. CDR3 nucleotides: TGTGCCAGCAGTTTAGCCACTGGGAGGTTCTTC. Its translation is CASSLATGRFF.

The sample holds a few counts of this clonotype. The chain links TRBV27 to TRBJ2-5; no definite D call. This CDR3 is 13 amino acids long. CDR1 and CDR2 from the germline V gene are MNHEY and SMNVEV (reference sequence). Between the trimmed V and J ends, which lost 4 bases and 5 bases, there was a span of 11 bases. The CDR3 sequence is CASSSRNVETQYF. In DNA, the CDR3 is TGTGCCAGCAGTTCCCGGAATGTGGAGACCCAGTACTTC.

The CDR3 DNA reads as TGCAGTGCTAGCGGGAACAGCCTGGGTGAGCAGTTCTTC. Protein product: CSASGNSLGEQFF. The genes are TRBV20-1 and TRBJ2-1; a possible D gene is TRBD2 (5 bases). V was clipped by 3 bases and J by 9 bases, with 15 bases between them. CDR3 length: 13 amino acids. Germline-derived CDR1 and CDR2 are DFQATT and SNEGSKA (reference sequence).

Note on this clonotype: A read error may produce the germline difference seen at one junction end. This sequence joins TRBV7-9 and TRBJ2-5, with D hard to call. CDR1 and CDR2 (germline): SEHNR, FQNEAQ (reference sequence). The CDR3 sequence is 13 residues long. DNA of the CDR3: TGTACCAGCAGCAACGGACCCCAAGAGACCCAGTACTTC. Protein sequence: CTSSNGPQETQYF.

This clonotype came up a few times. The rearrangement uses TRBV21-1 and TRBJ2-1. TRBV21-1 is a pseudogene segment. The CDR3 consists of 14 residues. The CDR3 is CASSNYTSYNEQFF. The CDR3, as DNA: TGTGCCAGCAGCAACTATACTTCCTACAATGAGCAGTTCTTC.

The table lists this clonotype with a few counts. The chain links TRBV6-2 or TRBV6-3 to TRBJ2-6, with 13 nucleotides matching TRBD2. The V gene's germline CDR1 is MNHEY and CDR2 SVGEGT. The CDR3 is 21 residues long. V trimming: 2 bases; J trimming: 0 bases; junction bases outside the gene matches: 10. The CDR3 nucleotides read TGTGCCAGCAGTTACCCCCTGGGACTAGCGGGAACCATCTCTGGGGCCAACGTCCTGACTTTC. Translated, it gives CASSYPLGLAGTISGANVLTF.

Note on this clonotype: A read error is possible here, since a much larger clone lies one base away. The rearrangement links TRBV7-2 to TRBJ2-5; TRBD2 matches at 8 bases. The J call could be wrong; TRBJ2-7 is a better fit for the DNA end. Germline V CDR1 and CDR2: SGHTA, FQGNSA. The CDR3 covers 16 residues. CDR3 amino acids: CASGVQTGTSYYEQYF. The CDR3 region has the DNA TGTGCCAGCGGCGTTCAAACCGGGACTAGTTACTACGAGCAGTACTTC.

The J gene is TRBJ1-4, the V gene TRBV7-2; TRBD1 is a possible D gene (6 bases). V was pared by 1 base and J by 8 bases, with 11 bases between. CDR1 and CDR2 from the germline V gene are SGHTA and FQGNSA. The CDR3 totals 14 residues. CDR3: CASSLVRGEEKLFF. The CDR3 nucleotides read TGTGCCAGCAGCTTAGTCAGGGGCGAGGAAAAACTGTTTTTT.

The chain couples TRBV25-1 to TRBJ2-1; TRBD1 is a possible D gene (5 bases). V shed 2 bases and J shed 1 base, with 9 bases lying between them. The CDR3 runs 15 residues. Germline V lookup: CDR1 MGHDK, CDR2 SYGVNS. DNA of the CDR3: TGTGCCAGCAGTGAAAAAGGGGCTTCCTACAATGAGCAGTTCTTC. Amino acid sequence: CASSEKGASYNEQFF.

The CDR3 here is CASILRDREGYTF. DNA of the CDR3: TGTGCCAGCATCCTCCGGGACAGGGAGGGCTACACCTTC. The chain has TRBV12-3 or TRBV12-4 and TRBJ1-2, with 9 bases matching TRBD1. V dropped 7 bases and J dropped 8; count of bases not matched to a gene: 8. The CDR3 length is 13 residues.

This sequence joins TRBV2 and TRBJ2-1; D is perhaps TRBD1 (6 bases). Germline V gene lookup returns CDR1 SNHLY and CDR2 FYNNEI. This CDR3 comprises 15 residues. The V gene lost 6 bases and the J gene lost 7 bases, with 19 bases spanning the gap. The CDR3 loop is CASSYRVFMGNEQFF. Here the CDR3 DNA reads TGTGCCAGCAGCTACAGGGTTTTCATGGGAAATGAGCAGTTCTTC.

This clonotype was counted between two and nine times. V and J are TRBV7-2 and TRBJ2-1; D is uncertain. Germline V gene sequence: CDR1 SGHTA, CDR2 FQGNSA. The CDR3 loop spans 12 amino acids. V was cut by 5 bases and J by 9 bases, with 11 bases left in between. CDR3 DNA sequence: TGTGCCAGCAGCCCTAATAATCCTGAGCAGTTCTTC. This sequence encodes CASSPNNPEQFF.

This clonotype has a handful of counts. V is TRBV2 and J is TRBJ2-5, with D unresolved. Gene TRBJ2-7 matches the end of the DNA better, so the J call may be wrong. The germline gives CDR1 SNHLY, CDR2 FYNNEI. The CDR3 runs to 16 residues. CDR3 nucleotides: TGTGCCAGCCCTTATGGGGTTTCTATCACGCCCCACGAGCAGTACTTC. Translation gives CASPYGVSITPHEQYF.

Points on this clonotype: The junction does not match germline at one end; this may be a read error. This chain uses TRBV7-2 with TRBJ2-3; D gene uncertain. Germline V gene data show CDR1 as SGHTA and CDR2 as FQGNSA. This CDR3 has 12 residues. CDR3 amino acids: CASSLFTDTRYF. The CDR3, as DNA: TGTGCCAGCAGCTTGTTCACAGATACGCGGTATTTT.